These 21 T cell receptor beta chains were sequenced from one sample in a study of shared clonotypes between healthy human individuals. The method was immunoSEQ multiplex PCR; TCRdb's version includes in-frame clones alone and lacks a portion of them. The sample includes about 1 million clones, roughly 80% of them seen just once. The specimen was memory CD4+ T cells sorted from blood. Subset: CD45RA-negative fraction. All receptors derive from a man aged 18 to 30 in good health.

This chain uses TRBV10-3 with TRBJ2-3, with D perhaps matching TRBD1 (5 bases). The CDR3 loop spans 13 amino acids. Germline V gene sequence: CDR1 ENHRY, CDR2 SYGVKD. CDR3 in DNA: TGTGCTACGACCCCGGACAACTCAGATACGCAGTATTTT. It encodes CATTPDNSDTQYF.

This clone was seen many times. The V and J genes are TRBV28 and TRBJ1-6; D is undetermined. V lost 2 bases, J lost 9 bases, and 17 bases lay in between. The germline V gene encodes CDR1 MDHEN and CDR2 SYDVKM. The CDR3 contains 16 residues. CDR3 DNA sequence: TGTGCCAGCAGTTTAGGAACCGGGAACCGCGGTTCACCCCTCCACTTT. It yields the protein CASSLGTGNRGSPLHF.

The gene calls are TRBV10-3 and TRBJ2-2; D possibly corresponds to TRBD2 (6 bases). CDR3 length: 15 residues. Trimming pared 7 bases from V and 4 bases from J, leaving 16 bases between. The V gene's germline CDR1 is ENHRY and CDR2 SYGVKD. CDR3 in amino acids: CAITRGATTTGELFF. The CDR3 DNA reads as TGTGCCATCACCCGCGGGGCGACGACCACCGGGGAGCTGTTTTTT.

Concerning this clone: Other nucleotide sequences from this sample produce the same CDR3. The chain joins TRBV11-2 to TRBJ2-5; D may match TRBD1 or TRBD2 (6 bases each). Germline CDR1 reads SGHAT; CDR2 reads FQNNGV. Trimming took off 2 bases at V and 5 bases at J, with 12 bases between the two ends. The length of the CDR3 is 14 residues. CDR3 sequence (DNA): TGTGCCAGCAGCTTACAAGGGGGGCAGGAGACCCAGTACTTC. Its translation is CASSLQGGQETQYF.

Points on this clone: A much larger clone lies a single base off, so this may be a read error. CDR3 amino acids: CASSQDNGNQPQHF. CDR3 DNA sequence: TGCGCCAGCAGCCAAGATAATGGCAATCAGCCCCAGCATTTT. The chain has TRBV4-3 and TRBJ1-5; D call uncertain. V lost 0 bases to trimming and J lost 2 bases, with 5 bases between them. The germline CDR1 and CDR2 sequences are LGHNA and YSLEER. The CDR3 sequence is 14 residues long.

This clone was picked up one time. CDR3 loop: CASSESTGISEAFF. CDR3 DNA sequence: TGCGCCAGCAGTGAATCGACGGGAATTTCTGAAGCTTTCTTT. V and J are TRBV10-1 and TRBJ1-1, with D unclear. The ends were cut back, 3 bases at V and 6 bases at J, with 14 bases in the middle. This CDR3 spans 14 amino acids. Germline V gene sequence: CDR1 WNHNN, CDR2 SYGVQD (reference sequence).

CDR3 in amino acids: CSGAGLAIPVEQFF. CDR3 in DNA: TGCAGCGGTGCGGGACTAGCGATCCCGGTTGAGCAGTTCTTC. V and J are TRBV29-1 and TRBJ2-1; 10 bases map to TRBD2. Germline lookup yields CDR1 SQVTM and CDR2 ANQGSEA. Trimming at V came to 7 bases and at J to 9 bases, leaving 12 bases not matched to a gene. The CDR3 sequence is 14 residues long.

The chain employs TRBV30 and TRBJ1-1, with a weak D call TRBD1 (6 bases). The germline CDR1 and CDR2 sequences are GTSNPN and SVGIG (reference sequence). CDR3 length: 14 residues. The germline V and J ends were trimmed by 4 bases and 4 bases, with 16 bases remaining between them. The CDR3 protein is CAWNLQGGGTEAFF. The CDR3 nucleotides are TGTGCCTGGAATTTACAGGGAGGAGGCACTGAAGCTTTCTTT.

The V gene is TRBV25-1, the J gene TRBJ2-5; TRBD2 is a possible D gene (6 bases). With the DNA end fitting TRBJ2-7 better, the J assignment may be wrong. Per the germline V gene, CDR1 is MGHDK and CDR2 is SYGVNS. The CDR3 has 16 residues. The CDR3 DNA reads as TGTGCCAGCTTCGCACTGGCGGGGAAGTCCGATTACGAGCAGTACTTC. It encodes CASFALAGKSDYEQYF.

The genes are TRBV5-1 and TRBJ2-7; 8 nucleotides match TRBD2. CDR1 and CDR2 (germline): SGHRS, YFSETQ. The CDR3 sequence is 14 residues long. The trim removed 2 bases at V and 3 bases at J, leaving 4 bases unmatched. The CDR3 sequence: CASSLGTRYYEQYF. CDR3 sequence (DNA): TGCGCCAGCAGCTTAGGGACTAGGTACTACGAGCAGTACTTC.

The V call is TRBV29-1, the J call TRBJ2-1; 12 positions match TRBD2. The CDR3 totals 14 residues. Germline V gene sequence: CDR1 SQVTM, CDR2 ANQGSEA. After removal of 4 bases from V and 6 bases from J, the junction contained 4 bases not matched to a gene. The CDR3, as DNA: TGCAGCGTTGCTACTAGCGGGGGGCCCAATGAGCAGTTCTTC. As protein: CSVATSGGPNEQFF.

The rearrangement links TRBV7-3 to TRBJ2-1; D not certain. V lost 1 base, J lost 9 bases, and 10 bases lay in between. The CDR3 runs 13 residues. Germline V gene sequence: CDR1 SGHTA, CDR2 FQGTGA. CDR3 DNA sequence: TGTGCCAGCAGCTTAAACTCAAAGGGTGAGCAGTTCTTC. It is translated as CASSLNSKGEQFF. Full variable domain (rest looked up from reference TRBV7-3 and TRBJ2-1): GAGVSQTPSNKVTEKGKYVELRCDPISGHTALYWYRQSLGQGPEFLIYFQGTGAADDSGLPNDRFFAVRPEGSVSTLKIQRTERGDSAVYLCASSLNSKGEQFFGPGTRLTVL.

The chain links TRBV6-6 to TRBJ2-2; tentatively, D is TRBD2 (5 bases). The V end lost 2 bases, the J end lost 5 bases, and 9 bases lay between the germline ends. Germline-derived CDR1 and CDR2 are MNHNY and SVGAGI (reference sequence). The CDR3 is 14 residues long. The CDR3 DNA follows: TGTGCCAGCAGTTACAGGACTCAAACCGGGGAGCTGTTTTTT. Its protein is CASSYRTQTGELFF.

This clone was picked up one time. CDR3 in DNA: TGTGCCAGCAGCTCCCCAGCGGGGGCCTCGAACGGGGAGCTGTTTTTT. Translation: CASSSPAGASNGELFF. The chain recombines TRBV5-6 with TRBJ2-2, with TRBD2 identical over 8 bases. Trimming at V came to 3 bases and at J to 7 bases, leaving 11 bases not matched to a gene. The length of the CDR3 is 16 residues. In germline, CDR1 is SGHDT, CDR2 YYEEEE.

The V and J genes are TRBV28 and TRBJ2-7, with unresolved D. CDR3 length: 15 residues. CDR1 MDHEN and CDR2 SYDVKM come from the germline V gene. Trimming removed 4 bases at V and 2 bases at J, with 15 bases between. DNA for the CDR3: TGTGCCAGCAGTTCCCTGACATCTGTCGCCTACGAGCAGTACTTC. Translated: CASSSLTSVAYEQYF.

The rearrangement uses TRBV14 and TRBJ2-5; 7 bases match TRBD1. Trimming removed 5 bases from V and 4 bases from J; junction bases left unmatched: 10. Germline V CDR1 and CDR2: SGHDN, FVKESK. The CDR3 is made up of 15 amino acids. The CDR3 DNA is TGTGCCAGCAGCAAGGGGGCCTTTATTGGAGAGACCCAGTACTTC. This codes for CASSKGAFIGETQYF.

This sequence joins TRBV7-2 and TRBJ2-3, with 9 bases matching TRBD2. CDR3 length: 16 amino acids. Germline values: CDR1 SGHTA, CDR2 FQGNSA. V lost 3 bases and J lost 2; bases outside the gene matches: 6. Here the CDR3 reads CASSFLAGANTDTQYF. CDR3 nucleotides: TGTGCCAGCAGCTTCTTAGCGGGAGCGAACACAGATACGCAGTATTTT.

V gene TRBV7-9 combines with J gene TRBJ2-3; 8 bases agree with TRBD2. CDR1 SEHNR and CDR2 FQNEAQ come from the germline V gene (reference sequence). With 5 bases clipped from V and 2 bases from J, the junction kept 9 bases outside the gene matches. The CDR3 totals 16 residues. In DNA, the CDR3 is TGTGCCAGCAGCAACTCTCGGGGGGGTACCACAGATACGCAGTATTTT. This codes for CASSNSRGGTTDTQYF.

V is TRBV11-2 and J is TRBJ2-1, with D unclear. The CDR3 length is 12 residues. Germline-derived CDR1 and CDR2 are SGHAT and FQNNGV. The V end lost 3 bases, the J end lost 6 bases, and 6 bases lay between the germline ends. The DNA for the CDR3 is TGTGCCAGCAGCTTTCAGCGCAATGAGCAGTTCTTC. It codes for CASSFQRNEQFF.

CDR3 DNA sequence: TGTGCCGGAGGGAGCTCCTACAATGAGCAGTTCTTC. This encodes CAGGSSYNEQFF. V gene TRBV30 combines with J gene TRBJ2-1, with D perhaps matching TRBD2 (6 bases). The germline V gene encodes CDR1 GTSNPN and CDR2 SVGIG (reference sequence). Trimming stripped 8 bases from V and 0 bases from J, with 8 bases between. The CDR3 has 12 amino acids.

The V call is TRBV5-1, the J call TRBJ2-1; D not resolved. Between the trimmed V and J ends, which lost 1 base and 5 bases, there was a span of 10 bases. The CDR3 is 14 residues long. Per the germline V gene, CDR1 is SGHRS and CDR2 is YFSETQ. CDR3 region: CASSLTLGNNEQFF. The DNA for the CDR3 is TGCGCCAGCAGCTTGACCCTCGGAAACAATGAGCAGTTCTTC.